Shown below are 27 T cell receptor beta chains from a single sample sequenced in a study of cytomegalovirus exposure and HLA in healthy donors. A multiplex PCR was run with 60 Vbeta primers and 13 Jbeta primers. This table comes from immunoSEQ multiplex PCR, and its TCRdb copy is limited to in-frame clones, with some not included. This listing includes 200,000 to 250,000 clones. The sample taken for sequencing was PBMCs. These receptors originate from a woman in her twenties or thirties in good health and CMV-seropositive.

The genes are TRBV6-5 and TRBJ2-7; 12 bases map to TRBD2. Germline V lookup: CDR1 MNHEY, CDR2 SVGAGI. J gave up 5 bases and V 4 bases, and 6 bases lay outside the gene matches. The CDR3 spans 15 residues. Here the CDR3 DNA reads TGTGCCAGCAGTTGGACTAGCGGGAAACGTGACGAGCAGTACTTC. Its protein is CASSWTSGKRDEQYF.

The rearrangement joins TRBV7-2 to TRBJ2-7, with D hard to call. The V gene's germline CDR1 is SGHTA and CDR2 FQGNSA. This CDR3 contains 11 residues. The germline V and J ends were trimmed by 2 bases and 3 bases, with 2 bases remaining between them. Here the CDR3 DNA reads TGTGCCAGCAGCTTACTCTACGAGCAGTACTTC. It translates to CASSLLYEQYF.

The chain is built from TRBV5-1 and TRBJ2-1, with D uncertain. Trimming took off 1 base at V and 0 bases at J, with 8 bases between the two ends. The V gene's germline CDR1 is SGHRS and CDR2 YFSETQ. The CDR3 spans 15 residues. In DNA form, the CDR3 reads TGCGCCAGCAGCTTGACGATTAGCTCCTACAATGAGCAGTTCTTC. This gives the protein CASSLTISSYNEQFF.

This chain links TRBV6-1 with TRBJ2-7; TRBD1 might be the D (6 bases). Germline V gene data show CDR1 as MNHNS and CDR2 as SASEGT. Trimming removed 6 bases at V and 3 bases at J, with 12 bases between. There are 13 residues in the CDR3. CDR3 bases: TGTGCCAGCAGGTCGGACAGACTCTACGAGCAGTACTTC. Translated, it gives CASRSDRLYEQYF.

The V call is TRBV5-1, the J call TRBJ2-1, with TRBD2 as a possible D gene (5 bases). CDR3 length equals 16 residues. The germline V and J ends were trimmed by 1 base and 7 bases, with 18 bases remaining between them. The germline V gene has CDR1 SGHRS and CDR2 YFSETQ. The CDR3 DNA reads TGCGCCAGCAGCTTGTTAGAGTTAGCGAGGGCTAATGAGCAGTTCTTC. This gives the protein CASSLLELARANEQFF.

The chain carries TRBV9 and TRBJ2-5; D not certain. Trimming removed 4 bases from V and 1 base from J, with 5 bases in between. CDR3 length equals 12 residues. Germline-derived CDR1 and CDR2 are SGDLS and YYNGEE. As DNA, the CDR3 is TGTGCCAGCAGCACTCGCCAAGAGACCCAGTACTTC. Amino acid sequence: CASSTRQETQYF.

This chain connects TRBV7-8 to TRBJ1-1, with D possibly being TRBD1 (5 bases). The CDR3 covers 16 residues. Trimming shortened V by 5 bases and J by 4 bases, and 20 bases separated the two germline ends. Germline values: CDR1 SGHVS, CDR2 FQNEAQ. Here the CDR3 reads CASSEEVLGGSTEAFF. In DNA, the CDR3 is TGTGCCAGCAGCGAAGAGGTTTTGGGGGGTTCCACTGAAGCTTTCTTT. The full variable domain, in which reference TRBV7-8 and TRBJ1-1 provide the parts outside the CDR3, is GAGVSQSPRYKVAKRGQDVALRCDPISGHVSLFWYQQALGQGPEFLTYFQNEAQLDKSGLPSDRFFAERPEGSVSTLKIQRTQQEDSAVYLCASSEEVLGGSTEAFFGQGTRLTVV.

Note on this clone: At the DNA level, this CDR3 is encoded by other sequences in the same sample as well. V and J are TRBV2 and TRBJ1-4, with 9 positions matching TRBD1. The CDR3 has 14 amino acids. The junction had 3 bases not matched to a gene; V was cut back by 3 bases and J by 7 bases. Per germline, CDR1 SNHLY and CDR2 FYNNEI. The CDR3 nucleotides are TGTGCCAGCAGTGAGGGACAGGGAGGTGAAAAACTGTTTTTT. It encodes CASSEGQGGEKLFF.

This chain links TRBV19 with TRBJ2-1, with 12 nucleotides matching TRBD1. From germline, CDR1 is LNHDA and CDR2 SQIVND (reference sequence). CDR3 length: 13 amino acids. Trimming took 9 bases from V and 7 from J; bases not matched to a gene: 4. CDR3 protein: CASWDRGLNEQFF. The CDR3 nucleotides read TGTGCCAGCTGGGACAGGGGGCTTAATGAGCAGTTCTTC.

The V gene is TRBV29-1, the J gene TRBJ2-7; 9 bases align to TRBD1. V gave up 7 bases and J gave up 3 bases; unmatched junction bases: 10. The CDR3 totals 14 residues. The germline V gene has CDR1 SQVTM and CDR2 ANQGSEA. CDR3 coding DNA: TGCAGCGCGGCAGAGGGACAGGGCAACTACGAGCAGTACTTC. Its translation is CSAAEGQGNYEQYF.

This chain links TRBV27 with TRBJ2-1, with 11 bases matching TRBD2. The CDR3 totals 14 residues. Germline CDR1 reads MNHEY; CDR2 reads SMNVEV (reference sequence). With V trimmed by 6 bases and J by 6 bases, 4 bases remained unmatched. In DNA form, the CDR3 reads TGTGCCAGCAGACTAGCGGGAGAAAGCAATGAGCAGTTCTTC. Its translation: CASRLAGESNEQFF.

This chain links TRBV7-8 with TRBJ1-1; D is undetermined. Germline lookup yields CDR1 SGHVS and CDR2 FQNEAQ. V was cut by 1 base and J by 5 bases, with 8 bases left in between. The CDR3 is 13 amino acids. The CDR3 sequence: CASSLGAPTEAFF. In DNA, the CDR3 is TGTGCCAGCAGCTTAGGGGCTCCTACTGAAGCTTTCTTT.

CDR3 region: CASGLDRSYTF. As DNA, the CDR3 is TGTGCCAGCGGCTTGGACAGGAGCTACACCTTC. The chain employs TRBV27 and TRBJ1-2; 7 bases line up with TRBD1. The CDR3 runs to 11 residues. With 8 bases clipped from V and 9 bases from J, the junction kept 6 bases outside the gene matches. Germline lookup yields CDR1 MNHEY and CDR2 SMNVEV (reference sequence).

V and J are TRBV10-2 and TRBJ1-4, with TRBD1 matching over 7 bases. Per the germline V gene, CDR1 is WSHSY and CDR2 is SAAADI. J gave up 4 bases and V 5 bases, and 7 bases lay outside the gene matches. The CDR3 is made up of 15 amino acids. The CDR3 bases are TGCGCCAGCAGTTCGTCGGGGACAGTTAATGAAAAACTGTTTTTT. It is translated as CASSSSGTVNEKLFF.

The gene calls are TRBV6-1 and TRBJ1-2; D may be TRBD1 (6 bases). Trimming stripped 10 bases from V and 5 bases from J, with 17 bases between. The CDR3 runs 13 residues. Per the germline V gene, CDR1 is MNHNS and CDR2 is SASEGT. DNA for the CDR3: TGTGCCACCCAACTGGGGGCTGATTATGGCTACACCTTC. Translating it yields CATQLGADYGYTF.

The chain carries TRBV7-2 and TRBJ2-7; possibly TRBD2 for D (5 bases). The CDR3 extends over 14 amino acids. Trimming left V 3 bases short and J 2 bases short, with 11 bases between. Per the germline V gene, CDR1 is SGHTA and CDR2 is FQGNSA. The CDR3 coding sequence is TGTGCCAGCAGCTTTGGCGAGGAGGCCTACGAGCAGTACTTC. This sequence encodes CASSFGEEAYEQYF.

J is TRBJ1-4 and V is TRBV5-1; weak D call: TRBD1 (6 bases). Trimming removed 2 bases from V and 5 bases from J, with 10 bases in between. The CDR3 is 14 residues long. From germline, CDR1 is SGHRS and CDR2 YFSETQ. CDR3 nucleotide sequence: TGCGCCAGCAGCTTCGGGACAAGGAATGAAAAACTGTTTTTT. Encoded protein: CASSFGTRNEKLFF.

V gene TRBV7-2 combines with J gene TRBJ1-2; TRBD1 matches at 7 bases. The V and J ends lost 2 bases and 5 bases, in that order; junction bases with no gene match: 8. The CDR3 has 15 residues. Germline assignment: CDR1 SGHTA and CDR2 FQGNSA. CDR3 nucleotide sequence: TGTGCCAGCAGCTTAAGGGACAGCGCCCGGTATGGCTACACCTTC. Its translation is CASSLRDSARYGYTF. Drawing the rest from reference TRBV7-2 and TRBJ1-2, the complete variable domain is GAGVSQSPSNKVTEKGKDVELRCDPISGHTALYWYRQSLGQGLEFLIYFQGNSAPDKSGLPSDRFSAERTGGSVSTLTIQRTQQEDSAVYLCASSLRDSARYGYTFGSGTRLTVV.

V is TRBV10-3 and J is TRBJ1-3, with D possibly matching TRBD1 (5 bases). From germline, CDR1 is ENHRY and CDR2 SYGVKD. The CDR3 runs 15 residues. The V end was cut by 5 bases, the J end by 0 bases, with 11 bases between. CDR3 region: CAISRQPSSGNTIYF. The CDR3 region has the DNA TGTGCCATCAGTCGACAGCCCTCCTCTGGAAACACCATATATTTT.

The rearrangement links TRBV7-9 to TRBJ2-1; maybe TRBD2 (5 bases). Trimming stripped 1 base from V and 12 bases from J, with 13 bases between. Germline V CDR1 and CDR2: SEHNR, FQNEAQ (reference sequence). This CDR3 region has 13 residues. CDR3 loop: CASSLEVGVGQFF. CDR3 nucleotide sequence: TGTGCCAGCAGCTTAGAGGTGGGAGTGGGGCAGTTCTTC.

The CDR3 is CASSQVTSGYYEQYF. In DNA, the CDR3 is TGTGCCAGCAGTCAAGTGACTAGCGGGTATTACGAGCAGTACTTC. The chain joins TRBV27 to TRBJ2-7; 10 positions agree with TRBD2. The germline gives CDR1 MNHEY, CDR2 SMNVEV (reference sequence). Trimming took 5 bases from V and 4 from J; bases not matched to a gene: 8. The CDR3 is 15 amino acids.

This chain uses TRBV5-1 with TRBJ1-1; TRBD1 might be the D (6 bases). The CDR3 sequence is 14 residues long. In germline, CDR1 is SGHRS, CDR2 YFSETQ. Trimming left V 4 bases short and J 11 bases short, with 21 bases between. CDR3 sequence: CASSPGTYTPAAFF. Here the CDR3 DNA reads TGCGCCAGCAGCCCCGGGACATACACCCCAGCGGCTTTCTTT. The variable domain in full, completed from reference TRBV5-1 and TRBJ1-1, reads KAGVTQTPRYLIKTRGQQVTLSCSPISGHRSVSWYQQTPGQGLQFLFEYFSETQRNKGNFPGRFSGRQFSNSRSEMNVSTLELGDSALYLCASSPGTYTPAAFFGQGTRLTVV.

The chain couples TRBV6-5 to TRBJ2-7, with D possibly being TRBD1 (5 bases). With 0 bases removed from V and 5 bases from J, the gap between germline ends came to 11 bases. Germline CDR1 reads MNHEY; CDR2 reads SVGAGI. This CDR3 has 14 amino acids. In DNA form, the CDR3 reads TGTGCCAGCAGTTACTCGACCAGGGTGGACGAGCAGTACTTC. It yields the protein CASSYSTRVDEQYF.

The J gene is TRBJ2-7, the V gene TRBV6-5, with D perhaps matching TRBD1 (6 bases). The length of the CDR3 is 12 residues. Germline CDR1 reads MNHEY; CDR2 reads SVGAGI. V lost 6 bases and J lost 2, with 8 bases in between. The CDR3 region is CASRQGPYEQYF. The CDR3 DNA sequence: TGTGCCAGCAGGCAGGGGCCCTACGAGCAGTACTTC.

This sequence joins TRBV5-1 and TRBJ2-1; weak D call: TRBD1 (6 bases). The V gene lost 7 bases and the J gene lost 12 bases, with 32 bases spanning the gap. The germline CDR1 and CDR2 sequences are SGHRS and YFSETQ. This CDR3 spans 17 amino acids. Here the CDR3 DNA reads TGCGCCAGCTCTCCCTGGGCCAGGACAGAGGATTCAAGGGGGCAGTTCTTC. As protein: CASSPWARTEDSRGQFF. Supplemented by reference TRBV5-1 and TRBJ2-1, the full variable domain reads KAGVTQTPRYLIKTRGQQVTLSCSPISGHRSVSWYQQTPGQGLQFLFEYFSETQRNKGNFPGRFSGRQFSNSRSEMNVSTLELGDSALYLCASSPWARTEDSRGQFFGPGTRLTVL.

The rearrangement links TRBV5-1 to TRBJ2-7; 7 bases line up with TRBD1. J lost 5 bases, V lost 0 bases, and 8 bases had no gene match. CDR3 length: 15 residues. Germline lookup yields CDR1 SGHRS and CDR2 YFSETQ. The CDR3 DNA follows: TGCGCCAGCAGCTTGGCTGGGACAGAAGGAGACGAGCAGTACTTC. Translation: CASSLAGTEGDEQYF.

V gene TRBV7-2 combines with J gene TRBJ1-2, with D uncertain. The CDR3 loop spans 13 amino acids. V lost 1 base to trimming and J lost 6 bases, with 9 bases between them. Per the germline V gene, CDR1 is SGHTA and CDR2 is FQGNSA. In nucleotides, the CDR3 is TGTGCCAGCAGCTTAGATCGACAAGATGGCTACACCTTC. The encoded protein is CASSLDRQDGYTF.